The sequence of this T cell receptor (beta chain) was determined in a study of T cells expressing NK-cell markers. Study-level information: Each TCR beta repertoire originated in sorted T cells that were CD3+CD56+NKG2C+, CD3+CD56+NKG2C- or CD3+CD56-NKG2C+.

With regard to this clonotype: Antigen specificity is unknown.

TCRdb re-called the 5' RACE reads; one entry per CDR3 protein, DNA not given. The sample's table shows hundreds of thousands of distinct CDR3 sequences. Study results and limitations: These clonotypes, the leaders elsewhere, also led the CD3+CD56-NKG2C+ fraction in four donors. In a group of five to seven donors, dominant NKG2C+ clonotypes represented about 1.0-7.5% of CD8+ T cells.

Sequencing input: blood T cells: a sorted CD56 or NKG2C T cell subset, CD4+ or CD8+ T cells, or bulk PBMC T cells (not recorded which). The receptor comes from a woman aged 18 to 75 in good health.

This CDR3 is CSSNREESYNEQFF. The chain joins TRBV29-1 to TRBJ2-1. CDR3 length: 14 amino acids. In germline, CDR1 is SQVTM, CDR2 ANQGSEA.